What follows is one T cell receptor beta chain and its context. This CDR3 has 13 residues. Trimming pared 3 bases from V and 4 bases from J, leaving 9 bases between. The sample belongs to a study of blood T cell repertoires in COVID-19. In the study overall: From the United States, Italy and Spain came samples of acute and convalescent COVID-19. In each case, the material was cDNA or gDNA derived from T cells, B-cell-depleted T cells, or PBMCs.

In the source study's methods: Amplification with reference gene primers provided the estimates of nucleated cell counts. Clones were read by immunoSEQ multiplex PCR, and TCRdb kept only the in-frame ones, dropping some. That table gives V, J and clone size, and the DNA gave D and trimming. The sample lists some 140,000 clones; 65% to 80% were seen once. The rearrangement joins TRBV12-3 or TRBV12-4 to TRBJ2-5, with D hard to call. The TCR sequence derives from an older man with acute or convalescent COVID-19. Sequences were obtained from peripheral blood. CDR3 nucleotide sequence: TGTGCCAGCAGTTTCAGTATCCGAGAGACCCAGTACTTC. Translating gives CASSFSIRETQYF.